This entry features one T cell receptor (beta chain) sequence. The data belong to a study of blood T cell repertoires in COVID-19. Method: immunoSEQ multiplex PCR; TCRdb's copy keeps in-frame clones and lacks some. The sample consists of almost 200,000 clones, approximately 86% of them appearing once. The clonotype comes from a man aged 55-75 years with COVID-19, enrolled during active disease. The sequenced material came from peripheral blood.

The CDR3 nucleotides are TGTGCCAGCTCACCATACCAGGCCGGTGGGTATGGCTACACCTTC. This encodes CASSPYQAGGYGYTF. The chain has TRBV18 and TRBJ1-2, with D unclear. Trimming pared 2 bases from V and 5 bases from J, leaving 15 bases between. CDR3 size: 15 residues. The germline gives CDR1 KGHSH, CDR2 LQKENI.